Below, one TCR beta chain is given with its context. This sample was taken from a study of OX40 agonist ivuxolimab in advanced cancers. The table came from immunoSEQ multiplex PCR; TCRdb's copy has only in-frame clones and leaves some out. The sample carries 60,000 or so clones, 85% to 90% recorded once. The TCR comes from an adult with an advanced solid tumor such as melanoma, head and neck, liver or kidney cancer. The source material was CD4+ or CD8+ T cells sorted from blood, sampled in a trial of the OX40 agonist ivuxolimab.

The CDR3 protein is CASSSGTGVYYGYTF. DNA of the CDR3: TGTGCCAGCTCGTCTGGGACAGGGGTTTACTATGGCTACACCTTC. The rearrangement links TRBV18 to TRBJ1-2; 10 nucleotides agree with TRBD1. Trimming took 6 bases from V and 3 from J; bases not matched to a gene: 7. This CDR3 contains 15 residues. Germline values: CDR1 KGHSH, CDR2 LQKENI.